What follows describes a single T cell receptor beta chain. Its antigen specificity is not known. One base away there is no much larger clone; base qualities are not given. Library construction relied on the immunoSEQ multiplex PCR assay. For TCR sequencing, RNA was extracted from every sample and reverse transcribed into cDNA to serve as template. First-strand cDNA was synthesized with SuperScript III using a 2:1 mix of oligo-dT and random hexamers. A synthetic immune receptor repertoire was used to gauge amplification bias, and whatever bias remained was removed computationally. The authors' pipeline ran thus. After raw reads were preprocessed to remove errors, the CDR3 was defined following IMGT conventions as running from the conserved cysteine to phenylalanine. Clonality was calculated as 1 minus Shannon entropy normalized by log2 of the number of productive unique TCRs. Whether scalp clones were CD4 or CD8 was inferred by matching scalp TCRbeta sequences against CD4 and CD8 repertoires sorted from blood. TCRdb took over this immuneACCESS table, retaining in-frame rearrangements with V and J assigned. Such tables are incomplete; in checked studies, under half of the missing clones stem from an unresolved V gene, and the remainder is unexplained. V, J and clone size were drawn from that table, and D and trimming were deduced from the DNA. The sample yields about 97,000 clones; 41% were counted once. Roughly 1.3% of the sample lies in the top ten.

This entry is derived from a study of CD8+ T cells in alopecia areata (dated by TCRdb to the late 2010s). Broadly, across the study: Treated patients were enrolled in an open-label pilot trial of oral tofacitinib at 5 to 10 mg twice daily for moderate-to-severe alopecia areata. Patients stayed on tofacitinib for 6 to 18 months and then had 6 months of follow-up off drug so that delayed response and recurrence could be assessed. High-throughput TCRbeta sequencing was used to examine T cell clonal expansion in alopecia areata in both the C3H/HeJ mouse model and human patients. On the human side, TCRbeta sequencing was run on scalp tissue and on sorted CD4+ and CD8+ peripheral blood T cells from healthy controls and from alopecia areata patients with either patchy or totalis/universalis disease. Tofacitinib-treated patients had biopsies at baseline and at 4 and 24 weeks of treatment, with a later scalp biopsy in several patients. Scalp clonality was compared among normal scalp (n=4), patchy alopecia areata scalp (n=8), and alopecia totalis/universalis scalp (n=8). RNA came from the PAXgene miRNA kit for fixed scalp, the miRNeasy kit for PBMCs, and the RNeasy kit for mouse skin. TCRbeta CDR3 regions were amplified by immunoSEQ multiplex PCR using 35 Vbeta forward and 13 Jbeta reverse primers. The research as a whole found: Scalp TCR repertoire analysis is complicated because resident alphabeta T cells in normal human skin are also sequenced, whereas mouse skin is dominated by gammadelta T cells. Lesional scalp, especially in alopecia totalis/universalis, showed higher clonality and more expanded CD8+ clones than normal scalp, suggesting antigenic drive. Compared with mice, TCR sequences shared between patients were less clear, possibly partly because of HLA diversity across the patient population.

V is cut by 6 bases and J by 4 bases, and the space between the germline ends is 19 bases. Measured from the cysteine to the phenylalanine, the CDR3 is 15 residues long. The sequence is cut down to CDR3 DNA, 45 bases in frame from base 1. The germline V gene sets CDR1 to SQVTM and CDR2 to ANQGSEA. Peripheral blood and lesional scalp punch biopsies were obtained from patients with alopecia areata. After PBMCs were isolated by density centrifugation and stained for CD3, CD4 and CD8, a FACSAria was used to sort CD4+ and CD8+ T cells. The sequenced sample was CD4+ T cells sorted from blood. This TCR was recovered from a human donor with alopecia areata. The chain is made from TRBV29-1 and TRBJ1-5; the D gene is possibly TRBD1, with 5 bases matching. The DNA sequence is TGCAGCGTAGCCACAGGTTTTTTGGGAAATCAGCCCCAGCATTTT. This is translated as CSVATGFLGNQPQHF.